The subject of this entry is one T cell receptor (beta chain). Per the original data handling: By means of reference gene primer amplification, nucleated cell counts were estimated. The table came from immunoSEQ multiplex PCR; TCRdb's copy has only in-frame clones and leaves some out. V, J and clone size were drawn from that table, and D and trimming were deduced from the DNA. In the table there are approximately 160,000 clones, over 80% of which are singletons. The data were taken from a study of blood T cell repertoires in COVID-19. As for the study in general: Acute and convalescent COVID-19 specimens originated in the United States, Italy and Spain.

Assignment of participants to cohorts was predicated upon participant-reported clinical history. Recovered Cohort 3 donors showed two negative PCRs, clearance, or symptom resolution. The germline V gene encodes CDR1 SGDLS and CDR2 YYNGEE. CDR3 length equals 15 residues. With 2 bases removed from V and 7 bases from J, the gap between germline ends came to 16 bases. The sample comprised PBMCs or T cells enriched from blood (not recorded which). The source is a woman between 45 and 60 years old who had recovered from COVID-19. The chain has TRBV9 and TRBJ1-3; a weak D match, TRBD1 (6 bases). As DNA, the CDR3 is TGTGCCAGCAGCGTCGGCGGTAGGGGGGGGAACACCATATATTTT. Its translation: CASSVGGRGGNTIYF.